The clone carrying this T cell receptor (beta chain) was seen only once. Its antigen is not identified. Trimming removed 4 bases from V and 0 bases from J, with 10 bases in between. The V gene's germline CDR1 is SGHTA and CDR2 FQGNSA. CDR3 size: 14 residues. The entry originates in a study of cytomegalovirus exposure and HLA in healthy donors. Study observations and caveats: Most CMV-associated TCR beta chains appeared HLA-restricted in a later analysis.

The PCR used 60 Vbeta and 13 Jbeta primers. TCRdb keeps only in-frame clones here, not all; method: immunoSEQ multiplex PCR. The sample gives over 150,000 clones, roughly four fifths of which show up once; roughly 0.1% is in the top ten. The receptor was derived from a boy younger than 10 in good health and CMV-seronegative. This chain uses TRBV7-2 with TRBJ2-7, with D possibly matching TRBD2 (5 bases). The sequencing input was PBMCs. This CDR3 reads CASSSPGSSYEQYF. In DNA, the CDR3 is TGTGCCAGCAGCTCCCCGGGGAGCTCCTACGAGCAGTACTTC. Full variable domain (remainder filled in from reference TRBV7-2 and TRBJ2-7): GAGVSQSPSNKVTEKGKDVELRCDPISGHTALYWYRQSLGQGLEFLIYFQGNSAPDKSGLPSDRFSAERTGGSVSTLTIQRTQQEDSAVYLCASSSPGSSYEQYFGPGTRLTVT.